The clone carrying this TCR beta chain has just a few counts. Its antigen is unidentified. A read error may produce the germline difference seen at one junction end. The CDR3 length is 14 residues. CDR1 is MNHNS, CDR2 SASEGT, per germline. Amplification of TCR beta CDR3 regions used RNA as the template. First-round RT-PCR of the TCR CDR3 relied on the HTBI primer set. TCRdb processed the multiplex PCR reads anew with MiXCR; each CDR3 protein has one entry. Counted here are some 490,000 distinct CDR3 sequences, around a fifth occurring once; the ten biggest clones make up around 50%. The study based diagnoses on clinical symptoms, serum thyroxine and TRAb, thyroid ultrasound and orbital computed tomography. From approximately 9.5 ml of fresh peripheral blood, PBMCs were isolated. The data derive from a study of T cells in Graves' hyperthyroidism and ophthalmopathy. Findings of the study overall: Expanded thyroid clonotypes (above 0.001) were mostly also found in blood. In simple terms, a model built on 13 V-J features told ophthalmopathy apart from stable hyperthyroidism.

Sequenced: blood. This sequence joins TRBV6-1 and TRBJ2-7, with TRBD1 identical over 9 bases. This receptor was taken from a woman in her 70s with Graves' ophthalmopathy. Written as DNA, the CDR3 is TGTGCCACCAGTGGTAGGACAGGGGAATACGAGCAGTACTTC. As protein: CATSGRTGEYEQYF.